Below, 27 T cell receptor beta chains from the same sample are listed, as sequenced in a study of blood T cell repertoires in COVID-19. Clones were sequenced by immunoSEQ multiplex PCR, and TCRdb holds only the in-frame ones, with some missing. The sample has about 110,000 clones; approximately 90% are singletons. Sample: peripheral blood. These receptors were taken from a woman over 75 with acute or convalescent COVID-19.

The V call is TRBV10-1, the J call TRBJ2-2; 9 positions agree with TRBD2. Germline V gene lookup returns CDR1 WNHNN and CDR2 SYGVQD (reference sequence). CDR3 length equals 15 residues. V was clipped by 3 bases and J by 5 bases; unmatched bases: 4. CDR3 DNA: TGCGCCAGCAGTGATCGAGCGGGGGGTACCGGGGAGCTGTTTTTT. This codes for CASSDRAGGTGELFF.

CDR3 sequence (DNA): TGCGCCAGCAGCTTGGCCGTCAGCTCTGGGGCCAACGTCCTGACTTTC. Amino acid sequence: CASSLAVSSGANVLTF. This rearrangement joins TRBV5-1 to TRBJ2-6, with D hard to call. This CDR3 region has 16 residues. With 0 bases removed from V and 0 bases from J, the gap between germline ends came to 7 bases. Germline CDR1 is SGHRS and CDR2 is YFSETQ.

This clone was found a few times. The CDR3 reads CASSLALTEPRYGYTF. The CDR3 DNA reads TGTGCCAGCAGCTTAGCTTTGACAGAACCCCGCTATGGCTACACCTTC. The genes are TRBV7-2 and TRBJ1-2, with D tentatively TRBD1 (5 bases). V gave up 0 bases and J gave up 4 bases, with 15 bases separating them. The CDR3 loop spans 16 amino acids. Germline values: CDR1 SGHTA, CDR2 FQGNSA.

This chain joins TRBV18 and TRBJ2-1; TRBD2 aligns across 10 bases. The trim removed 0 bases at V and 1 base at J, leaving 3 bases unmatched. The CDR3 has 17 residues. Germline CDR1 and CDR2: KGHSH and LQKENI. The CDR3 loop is CASSPPRLAGSYNEQFF. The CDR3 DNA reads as TGTGCCAGCTCACCACCTAGACTAGCGGGTTCCTACAATGAGCAGTTCTTC.

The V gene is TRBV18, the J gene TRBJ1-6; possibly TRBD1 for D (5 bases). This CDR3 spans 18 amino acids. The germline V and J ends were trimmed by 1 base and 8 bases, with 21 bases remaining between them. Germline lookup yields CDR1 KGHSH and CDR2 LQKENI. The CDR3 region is CASSPRPGQGTWDSPLHF. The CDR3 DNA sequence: TGTGCCAGCTCACCACGCCCTGGCCAGGGCACTTGGGATTCACCCCTCCACTTT.

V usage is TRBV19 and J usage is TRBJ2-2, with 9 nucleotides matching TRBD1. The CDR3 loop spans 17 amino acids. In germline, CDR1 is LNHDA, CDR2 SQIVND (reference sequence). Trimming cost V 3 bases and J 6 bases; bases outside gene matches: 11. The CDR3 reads CASSIGGTGKSPGELFF. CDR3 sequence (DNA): TGTGCCAGTAGTATTGGTGGGACAGGGAAAAGCCCCGGGGAGCTGTTTTTT.

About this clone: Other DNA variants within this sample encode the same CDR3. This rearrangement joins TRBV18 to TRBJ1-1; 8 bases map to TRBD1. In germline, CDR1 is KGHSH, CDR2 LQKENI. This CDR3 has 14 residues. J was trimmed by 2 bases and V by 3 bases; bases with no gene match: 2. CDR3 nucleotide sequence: TGTGCCAGCTCACCTCAGGGGGCTAACACTGAAGCTTTCTTT. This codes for CASSPQGANTEAFF.

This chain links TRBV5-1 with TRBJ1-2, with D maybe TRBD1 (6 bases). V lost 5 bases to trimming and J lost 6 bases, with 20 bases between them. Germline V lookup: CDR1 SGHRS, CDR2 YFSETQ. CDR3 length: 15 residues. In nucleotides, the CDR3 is TGCGCCAGCAGAAGGCGTCCGGACAGCGCGGATGGCTACACCTTC. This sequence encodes CASRRRPDSADGYTF.

CDR3 protein: CASSLAGTGPNYGYTF. CDR3 bases: TGTGCCAGCAGCTTAGCGGGGACAGGGCCTAACTATGGCTACACCTTC. V and J are TRBV7-2 and TRBJ1-2, with 9 bases identical to TRBD1. Germline values: CDR1 SGHTA, CDR2 FQGNSA. V was clipped by 0 bases and J by 0 bases; unmatched bases: 2. This CDR3 is built from 16 residues.

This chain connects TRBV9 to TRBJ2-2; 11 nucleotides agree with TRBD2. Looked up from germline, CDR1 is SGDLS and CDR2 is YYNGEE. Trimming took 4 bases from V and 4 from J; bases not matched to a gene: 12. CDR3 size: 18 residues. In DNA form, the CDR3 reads TGTGCCAGCAGCATCAGACTAGCGGGGTACGAAGGCACCGGGGAGCTGTTTTTT. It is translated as CASSIRLAGYEGTGELFF.

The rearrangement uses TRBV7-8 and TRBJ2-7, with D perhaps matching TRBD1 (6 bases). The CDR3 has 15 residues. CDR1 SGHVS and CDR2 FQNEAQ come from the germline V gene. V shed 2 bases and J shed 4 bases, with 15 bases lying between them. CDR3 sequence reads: CASSLIQGDNYEQYF. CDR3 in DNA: TGTGCCAGCAGCTTAATACAGGGAGATAATTACGAGCAGTACTTC.

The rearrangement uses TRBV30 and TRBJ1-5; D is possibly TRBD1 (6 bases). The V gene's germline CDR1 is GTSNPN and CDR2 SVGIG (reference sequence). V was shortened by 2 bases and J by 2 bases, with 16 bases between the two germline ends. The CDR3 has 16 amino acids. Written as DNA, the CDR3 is TGTGCCTGGAGTACAGGGTCCACGGGGCGCAATCAGCCCCAGCATTTT. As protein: CAWSTGSTGRNQPQHF.

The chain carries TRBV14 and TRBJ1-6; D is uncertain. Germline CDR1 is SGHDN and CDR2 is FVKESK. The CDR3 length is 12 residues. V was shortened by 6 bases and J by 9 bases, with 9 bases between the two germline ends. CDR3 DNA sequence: TGTGCCAGCAGGGGCTTTAGTTCACCCCTCCACTTT. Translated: CASRGFSSPLHF.

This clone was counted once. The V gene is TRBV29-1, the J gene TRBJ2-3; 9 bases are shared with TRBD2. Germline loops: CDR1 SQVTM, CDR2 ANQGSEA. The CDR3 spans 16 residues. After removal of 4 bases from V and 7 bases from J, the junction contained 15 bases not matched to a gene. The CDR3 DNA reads TGCAGCGTTGGACTTCAGCGGGGGGCCGGTTCAAATACGCAGTATTTT. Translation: CSVGLQRGAGSNTQYF.

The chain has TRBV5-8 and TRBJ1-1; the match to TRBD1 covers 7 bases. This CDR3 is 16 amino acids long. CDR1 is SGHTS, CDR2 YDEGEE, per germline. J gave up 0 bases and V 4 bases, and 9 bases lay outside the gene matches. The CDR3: CASSLGQVEVNTEAFF. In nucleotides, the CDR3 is TGTGCCAGCAGCCTAGGACAGGTCGAAGTGAACACTGAAGCTTTCTTT.

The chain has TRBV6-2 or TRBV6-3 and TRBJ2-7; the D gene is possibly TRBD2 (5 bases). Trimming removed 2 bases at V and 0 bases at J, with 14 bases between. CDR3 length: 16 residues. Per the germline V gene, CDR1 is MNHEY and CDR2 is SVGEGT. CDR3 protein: CASSYHRDISSYEQYF. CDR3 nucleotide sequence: TGTGCCAGCAGTTACCACCGGGATATAAGCTCCTACGAGCAGTACTTC.

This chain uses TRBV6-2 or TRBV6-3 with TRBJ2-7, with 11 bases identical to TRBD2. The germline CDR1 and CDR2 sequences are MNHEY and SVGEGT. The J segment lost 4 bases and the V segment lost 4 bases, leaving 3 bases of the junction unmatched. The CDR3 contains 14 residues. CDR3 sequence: CASSFSGGVYEQYF. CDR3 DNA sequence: TGTGCCAGCAGTTTTAGCGGGGGGGTGTACGAGCAGTACTTC.

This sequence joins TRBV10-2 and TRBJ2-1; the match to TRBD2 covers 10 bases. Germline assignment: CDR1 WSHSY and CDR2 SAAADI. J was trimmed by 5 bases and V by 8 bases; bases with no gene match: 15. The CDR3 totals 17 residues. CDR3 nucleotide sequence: TGCGCCAGCCCCGGGACTAGCGCCTCACAAAGAAACAATGAGCAGTTCTTC. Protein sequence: CASPGTSASQRNNEQFF.

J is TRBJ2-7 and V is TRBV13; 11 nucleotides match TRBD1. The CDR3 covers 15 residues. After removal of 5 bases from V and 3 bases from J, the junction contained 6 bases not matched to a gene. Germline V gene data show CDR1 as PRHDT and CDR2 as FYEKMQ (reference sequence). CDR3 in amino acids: CASSLRGQGVYEQYF. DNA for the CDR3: TGTGCCAGCAGCCTTCGGGGACAGGGGGTCTACGAGCAGTACTTC.

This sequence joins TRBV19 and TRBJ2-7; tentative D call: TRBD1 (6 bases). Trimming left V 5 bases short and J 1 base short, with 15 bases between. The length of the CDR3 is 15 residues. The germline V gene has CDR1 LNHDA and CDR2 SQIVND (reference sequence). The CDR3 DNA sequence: TGTGCCAGTAGTTTTCGACAGGAGAGATCCTACGAGCAGTACTTC. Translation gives CASSFRQERSYEQYF.

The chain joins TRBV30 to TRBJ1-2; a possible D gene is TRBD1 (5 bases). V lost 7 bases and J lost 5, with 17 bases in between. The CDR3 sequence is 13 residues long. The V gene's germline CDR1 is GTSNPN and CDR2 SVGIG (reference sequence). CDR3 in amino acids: CASKSGGGYGYTF. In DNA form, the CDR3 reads TGTGCCTCCAAGTCTGGGGGAGGGTATGGCTACACCTTC.

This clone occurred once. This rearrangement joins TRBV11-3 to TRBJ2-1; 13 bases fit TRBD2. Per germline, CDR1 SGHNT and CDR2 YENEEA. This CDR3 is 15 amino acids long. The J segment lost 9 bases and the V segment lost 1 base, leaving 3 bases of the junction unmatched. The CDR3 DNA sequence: TGTGCCAGCAGCTTAGGACTAGCGGGGGGCGGTGAGCAGTTCTTC. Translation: CASSLGLAGGGEQFF.

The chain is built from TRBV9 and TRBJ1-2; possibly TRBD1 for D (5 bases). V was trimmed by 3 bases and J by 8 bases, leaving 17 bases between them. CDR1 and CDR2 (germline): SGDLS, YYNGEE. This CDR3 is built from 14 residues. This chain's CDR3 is CASSEGFAGEGYTF. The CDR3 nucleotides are TGTGCCAGCAGCGAAGGTTTCGCGGGGGAAGGCTACACCTTC.

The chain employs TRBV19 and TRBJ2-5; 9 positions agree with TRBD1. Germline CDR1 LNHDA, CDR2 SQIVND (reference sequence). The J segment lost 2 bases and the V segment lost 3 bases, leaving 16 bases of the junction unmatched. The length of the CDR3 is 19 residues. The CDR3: CASSIGTGTPPGLQETQYF. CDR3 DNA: TGTGCCAGTAGTATCGGGACAGGGACCCCTCCGGGACTACAAGAGACCCAGTACTTC.

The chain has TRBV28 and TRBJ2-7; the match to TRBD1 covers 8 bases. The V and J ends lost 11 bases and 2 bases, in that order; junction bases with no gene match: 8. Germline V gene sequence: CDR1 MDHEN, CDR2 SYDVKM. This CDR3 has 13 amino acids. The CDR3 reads CAGQDRDAYEQYF. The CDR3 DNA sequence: TGTGCCGGCCAGGACAGGGACGCCTACGAGCAGTACTTC.

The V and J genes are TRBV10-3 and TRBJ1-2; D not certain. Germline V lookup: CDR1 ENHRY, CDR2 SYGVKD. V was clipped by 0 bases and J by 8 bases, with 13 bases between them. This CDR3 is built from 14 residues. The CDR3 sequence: CAISESGRGLGYTF. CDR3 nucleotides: TGTGCCATCAGTGAGTCAGGGCGTGGACTAGGCTACACCTTC.

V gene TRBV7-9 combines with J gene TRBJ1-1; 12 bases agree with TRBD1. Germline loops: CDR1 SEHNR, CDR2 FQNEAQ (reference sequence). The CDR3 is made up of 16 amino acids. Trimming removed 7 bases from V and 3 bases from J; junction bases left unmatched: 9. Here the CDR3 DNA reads TGTGCCAGCAAACAACAAGGGACAGGGGGCTACACTGAAGCTTTCTTT. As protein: CASKQQGTGGYTEAFF. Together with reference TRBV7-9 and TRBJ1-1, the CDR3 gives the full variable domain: DTGVSQNPRHKITKRGQNVTFRCDPISEHNRLYWYRQTLGQGPEFLTYFQNEAQLEKSRLLSDRFSAERPKGSFSTLEIQRTEQGDSAMYLCASKQQGTGGYTEAFFGQGTRLTVV.